Listed below are T cell receptor beta chains from one sample, sequenced in a study of memory CD4+ T cells and cytomegalovirus serostatus. Only in-frame clones appear in the TCRdb table, and some are missing; sequencing was by immunoSEQ multiplex PCR. This table has about 92,000 clones, 75% to 85% appearing once. Sequencing was done on a sample of memory CD4+ T cells from blood. These receptor sequences come from an adult in good health and CMV-seropositive. Each CDR3 is given with its conserved first and last residue. Fields, in order: clone size, V gene, D gene, J gene, CDR3 protein, CDR3 DNA. The D gene is left open where the match is weak. The listing skips clone size in some rows; elsewhere it reads once, few, many or a size class.

>.|TRBV14|TRBD2|TRBJ2-5
CASSQVTSGRIQETQYF
TGTGCCAGCAGCCAAGTTACTAGCGGGAGGATCCAAGAGACCCAGTACTTC
>.|TRBV18|TRBD1|TRBJ2-5
CASSQTGAQETQYF
TGTGCCAGCTCACAGACAGGGGCCCAAGAGACCCAGTACTTC
>.|TRBV6-1|TRBD2|TRBJ2-1
CASNLAGGWYEQFF
TGTGCCAGCAACCTAGCGGGAGGTTGGTATGAGCAGTTCTTC
>.|TRBV6-1|TRBD1|TRBJ1-2
CASSEVFRGQGYTF
TGTGCCAGCAGTGAAGTTTTCAGGGGGCAGGGCTACACCTTC
>once|TRBV28|.|TRBJ1-2
CASSFPRRGSANYGYTF
TGTGCCAGCAGTTTTCCCCGAAGGGGCAGCGCTAACTATGGCTACACCTTC
>.|TRBV7-9|.|TRBJ2-3
CASSFGQNTDTQYF
TGTGCCAGCAGCTTCGGACAGAACACAGATACGCAGTATTTT
>.|TRBV6-6|.|TRBJ1-5
CASSQDRTNQPQHF
TGTGCCAGCAGTCAGGACAGAACCAATCAGCCCCAGCATTTT
>.|TRBV28|TRBD1|TRBJ2-7
CATKYPGQGPYEQYF
TGTGCCACCAAGTACCCGGGACAGGGTCCGTACGAGCAGTACTTC
>.|TRBV5-1|.|TRBJ2-1
CASSLSGNEQFF
TGCGCCAGCAGCTTGTCTGGCAATGAGCAGTTCTTC
>.|TRBV4-1|.|TRBJ2-5
CASSRPGPGAETQYF
TGCGCCAGCAGCCGTCCGGGTCCTGGGGCAGAGACCCAGTACTTC
>once|TRBV7-9|.|TRBJ1-1
CASSNRGYTEAFF
TGTGCCAGCAGCAACCGGGGCTACACTGAAGCTTTCTTT
>.|TRBV19|TRBD1|TRBJ2-7
CASSMNRGDEQYF
TGTGCCAGTAGTATGAACAGGGGCGACGAGCAGTACTTC
>few|TRBV5-4|TRBD2|TRBJ2-1
CASSLFTSGGNEQFF
TGTGCCAGCAGCTTGTTTACTAGCGGGGGCAATGAGCAGTTCTTC
>.|TRBV7-3|TRBD2|TRBJ2-3
CASSLNLAGGLDTQYF
TGTGCCAGCAGCTTAAACCTAGCGGGAGGATTGGATACGCAGTATTTT
>.|TRBV9|TRBD2|TRBJ2-7
CASSLSGKYEQYF
TGTGCCAGCAGCCTGAGCGGGAAATACGAGCAGTACTTC
>few|TRBV18|.|TRBJ1-5
CASSESGRGQPQHF
TGTGCCAGCTCAGAGAGCGGTCGCGGCCAGCCCCAGCATTTT
>.|TRBV11-2|.|TRBJ1-2
CASSPERIGNGYTF
TGTGCCAGCAGCCCGGAGCGGATAGGGAATGGCTACACCTTC
>few|TRBV7-9|.|TRBJ1-3
CASSLAVNTIYF
TGTGCCAGCAGCTTAGCGGTGAACACCATATATTTT
>few|TRBV4-1|.|TRBJ1-1
CASSPQDSLMVSEAFF
TGCGCCAGCAGCCCGCAGGACAGTCTTATGGTTTCTGAAGCTTTCTTT
>.|TRBV6-5|.|TRBJ2-6
CASSAGSGANVLTF
TGTGCCAGCAGTGCAGGGTCTGGGGCCAACGTCCTGACTTTC
>.|TRBV6-5|TRBD2|TRBJ2-5
CASSRAGAAETQYF
TGTGCCAGCAGCCGAGCGGGAGCTGCGGAGACCCAGTACTTC
>.|TRBV6-6|TRBD2|TRBJ2-7
CASSGTSGTLEQYF
TGTGCCAGCAGCGGGACTAGCGGGACCTTGGAGCAGTACTTC
>.|TRBV6-4|.|TRBJ2-1
CASSVNIYNEQFF
TGTGCCAGCAGTGTCAATATCTACAATGAGCAGTTCTTC
>.|TRBV5-1|.|TRBJ1-1
CASTLQVGNTEAFF
TGCGCCAGCACCCTCCAAGTGGGAAACACTGAAGCTTTCTTT
>few|TRBV6-1|TRBD2|TRBJ2-1
CASGSLAGVGEQFF
TGTGCCAGCGGCTCACTAGCGGGTGTGGGTGAGCAGTTCTTC
>.|TRBV7-3|.|TRBJ2-2
CASSPGRLNTGELFF
TGTGCCAGCAGCCCCGGACGGTTGAACACCGGGGAGCTGTTTTTT
>.|TRBV28|.|TRBJ1-5
CASSQLQGHSNQPQHF
TGTGCCAGCAGTCAACTACAGGGACATAGCAATCAGCCCCAGCATTTT
>.|TRBV18|.|TRBJ1-3
CASSPNQGGDGNTIYF
TGTGCCAGCTCACCGAACCAGGGAGGAGACGGAAACACCATATATTTT
>few|TRBV11-3|.|TRBJ2-7
CASSLGSSGEQYF
TGTGCCAGCAGCTTAGGGTCTTCTGGCGAGCAGTACTTC
>.|TRBV7-9|.|TRBJ2-2
CASSRGQTHTGELFF
TGTGCCAGCAGCCGAGGACAGACCCACACCGGGGAGCTGTTTTTT
>.|TRBV30|TRBD2|TRBJ2-1
CAWGRVATEQFF
TGTGCCTGGGGGAGGGTAGCAACTGAGCAGTTCTTC
>.|TRBV5-1|.|TRBJ2-6
CASSPDSSSGANVLTF
TGCGCCAGCAGCCCGGACAGTAGCTCTGGGGCCAACGTCCTGACTTTC
>once|TRBV5-1|TRBD2|TRBJ2-1
CASSPGRRGLAGEVEQFF
TGCGCCAGCAGCCCGGGCCGGAGGGGACTAGCGGGAGAGGTTGAGCAGTTCTTC
>few|TRBV15|.|TRBJ1-4
CATSRNRIREKLFF
TGTGCCACCAGCAGGAACAGGATACGGGAAAAACTGTTTTTT
>.|TRBV6-6|TRBD1|TRBJ1-5
CASSSQQGSISQLQHF
TGTGCCAGCAGTTCCCAACAGGGGAGCATCAGTCAGCTCCAGCATTTT
>.|TRBV18|.|TRBJ1-1
CASSPQKTVNTEAFF
TGTGCCAGCTCACCACAAAAGACAGTGAACACTGAAGCTTTCTTT
>.|TRBV4-3|.|TRBJ1-1
CASSQGWATEAFF
TGCGCCAGCAGCCAGGGGTGGGCCACTGAAGCTTTCTTT
>.|TRBV5-1|.|TRBJ1-4
CASRPGTSNEKLFF
TGCGCCAGCCGACCCGGGACAAGTAATGAAAAACTGTTTTTT
>once|TRBV7-9|.|TRBJ1-1
CASSPWTGNTEAFF
TGTGCCAGCAGCCCCTGGACGGGGAACACTGAAGCTTTCTTT
>.|TRBV19|.|TRBJ2-3
CASNSRTDTQYF
TGTGCCAGTAACTCTCGGACAGATACGCAGTATTTT
>.|TRBV18|TRBD1|TRBJ2-5
CASSREGQAETQYF
TGTGCCAGCTCACGAGAGGGACAGGCCGAGACCCAGTACTTC
>.|TRBV6-6|TRBD1|TRBJ1-5
CASTEVGGNNQPQHF
TGTGCCAGCACCGAGGTAGGGGGCAACAATCAGCCCCAGCATTTT
>.|TRBV11-3|TRBD2|TRBJ2-3
CASSLTSGTTDTQYF
TGTGCCAGCAGCTTAACTAGCGGGACCACAGATACGCAGTATTTT
>.|TRBV5-1|.|TRBJ2-4
CASSLSSDPRGNIQYF
TGCGCCAGCAGCTTATCATCCGACCCCAGGGGAAACATTCAGTACTTC
>few|TRBV5-4|.|TRBJ2-7
CASSTKGVYEQYF
TGTGCCAGCAGCACTAAGGGAGTCTACGAGCAGTACTTC
>.|TRBV6-1|.|TRBJ2-5
CASKSSAETQYF
TGTGCCAGCAAATCCAGCGCGGAGACCCAGTACTTC
>.|TRBV27|.|TRBJ2-2
CAASPGTDTGELFF
TGTGCCGCCAGCCCGGGGACCGACACCGGGGAGCTGTTTTTT
>.|TRBV2|.|TRBJ1-2
CASTPEQGNGYTF
TGTGCCAGCACCCCCGAACAGGGTAATGGCTACACCTTC
>.|TRBV30|.|TRBJ2-6
CACTPVGGANVLTF
TGTGCCTGTACCCCAGTAGGAGGGGCCAACGTCCTGACTTTC
>.|TRBV28|TRBD1|TRBJ1-1
CASSLTGTGSREAFF
TGTGCCAGCAGTTTAACCGGGACAGGTAGCCGGGAAGCTTTCTTT
>.|TRBV9|.|TRBJ2-3
CASKGGVATDTQYF
TGTGCCAGCAAGGGGGGAGTAGCCACAGATACGCAGTATTTT
>.|TRBV7-9|.|TRBJ1-4
CASSLGVGFNEKLFF
TGTGCCAGCAGCTTGGGTGTGGGATTTAATGAAAAACTGTTTTTT
>once|TRBV6-6|.|TRBJ1-4
CASTGGRGEKLFF
TGTGCCAGCACGGGAGGGAGAGGCGAAAAACTGTTTTTT
>.|TRBV4-2|.|TRBJ1-2
CASSQDKRHYGYTF
TGTGCCAGCAGCCAAGATAAAAGACACTATGGCTACACCTTC
>.|TRBV4-1|.|TRBJ2-3
CASSQDPWDPQYF
TGCGCCAGCAGCCAAGATCCCTGGGACCCGCAGTATTTT
>.|TRBV5-1|TRBD1|TRBJ2-3
CASSSQPGVQGGIDTQYF
TGCGCCAGCAGCTCCCAACCAGGGGTCCAAGGGGGCATAGATACGCAGTATTTT
>.|TRBV19|.|TRBJ2-3
CASSISTTGTDTQYF
TGTGCCAGTAGTATAAGTACAACTGGCACAGATACGCAGTATTTT
>once|TRBV6-5|.|TRBJ2-7
CASRRREASYEQYF
TGTGCCAGCAGGAGGAGGGAGGCCTCCTACGAGCAGTACTTC
>.|TRBV10-3|.|TRBJ1-4
CAISESGEKLFF
TGTGCCATCAGTGAGTCGGGTGAAAAACTGTTTTTT
>.|TRBV29-1|.|TRBJ1-1
CSVERTEGTEAFF
TGCAGCGTTGAACGGACCGAGGGGACTGAAGCTTTCTTT